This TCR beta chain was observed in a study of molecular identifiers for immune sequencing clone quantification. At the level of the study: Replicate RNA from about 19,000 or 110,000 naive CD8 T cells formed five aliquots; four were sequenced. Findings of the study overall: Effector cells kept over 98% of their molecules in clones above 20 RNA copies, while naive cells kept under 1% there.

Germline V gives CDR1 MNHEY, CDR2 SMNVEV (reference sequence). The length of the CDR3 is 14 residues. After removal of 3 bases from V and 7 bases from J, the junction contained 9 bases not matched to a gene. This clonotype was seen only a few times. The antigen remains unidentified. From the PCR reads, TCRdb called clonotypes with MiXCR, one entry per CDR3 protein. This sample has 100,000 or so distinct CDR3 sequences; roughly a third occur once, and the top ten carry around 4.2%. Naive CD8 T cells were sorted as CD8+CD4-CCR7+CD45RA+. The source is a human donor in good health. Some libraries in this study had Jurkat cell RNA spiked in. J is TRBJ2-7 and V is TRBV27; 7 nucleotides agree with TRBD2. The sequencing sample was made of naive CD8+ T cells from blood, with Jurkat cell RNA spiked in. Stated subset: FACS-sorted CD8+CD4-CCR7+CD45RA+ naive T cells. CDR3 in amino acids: CASSLGGPVGEQYF. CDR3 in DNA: TGTGCCAGCAGTTTGGGAGGGCCGGTGGGGGAGCAGTACTTC.